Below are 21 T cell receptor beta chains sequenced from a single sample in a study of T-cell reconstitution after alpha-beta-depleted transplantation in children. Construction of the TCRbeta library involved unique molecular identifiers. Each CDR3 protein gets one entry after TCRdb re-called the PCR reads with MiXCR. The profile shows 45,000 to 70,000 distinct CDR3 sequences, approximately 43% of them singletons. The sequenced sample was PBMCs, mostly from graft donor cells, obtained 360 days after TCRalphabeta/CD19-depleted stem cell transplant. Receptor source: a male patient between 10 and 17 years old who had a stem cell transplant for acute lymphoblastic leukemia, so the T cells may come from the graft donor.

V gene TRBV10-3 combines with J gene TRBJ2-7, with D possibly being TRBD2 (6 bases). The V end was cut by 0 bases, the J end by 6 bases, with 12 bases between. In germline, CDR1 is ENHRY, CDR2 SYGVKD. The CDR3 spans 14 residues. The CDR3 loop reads CAISESGRGLEQYF. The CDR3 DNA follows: TGTGCCATCAGTGAGTCTGGAAGGGGACTCGAGCAGTACTTC.

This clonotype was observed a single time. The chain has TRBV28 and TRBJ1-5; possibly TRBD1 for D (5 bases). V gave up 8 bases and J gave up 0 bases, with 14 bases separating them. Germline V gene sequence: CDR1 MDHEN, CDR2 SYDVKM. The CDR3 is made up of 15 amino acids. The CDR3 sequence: CASFPGRYSNQPQHF. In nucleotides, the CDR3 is TGTGCCAGCTTTCCGGGACGATATAGCAATCAGCCCCAGCATTTT.

CDR3 DNA sequence: TGTGCCAGCAGCCCCGACAGGGGGAATCAGCCCCAGCATTTT. This gives the protein CASSPDRGNQPQHF. The chain has TRBV7-9 and TRBJ1-5; TRBD1 matches 9 bases. Looked up from germline, CDR1 is SEHNR and CDR2 is FQNEAQ (reference sequence). V gave up 5 bases and J gave up 4 bases; unmatched junction bases: 3. The CDR3 totals 14 residues.

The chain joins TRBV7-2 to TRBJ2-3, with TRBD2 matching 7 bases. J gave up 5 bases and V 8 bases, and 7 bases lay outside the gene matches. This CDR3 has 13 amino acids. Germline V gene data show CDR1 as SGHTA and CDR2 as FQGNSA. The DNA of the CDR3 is TGTGCCAGCTCAAGGGAGGGAGGAGATACGCAGTATTTT. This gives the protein CASSREGGDTQYF. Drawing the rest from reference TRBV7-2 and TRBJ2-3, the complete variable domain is GAGVSQSPSNKVTEKGKDVELRCDPISGHTALYWYRQSLGQGLEFLIYFQGNSAPDKSGLPSDRFSAERTGGSVSTLTIQRTQQEDSAVYLCASSREGGDTQYFGPGTRLTVL.

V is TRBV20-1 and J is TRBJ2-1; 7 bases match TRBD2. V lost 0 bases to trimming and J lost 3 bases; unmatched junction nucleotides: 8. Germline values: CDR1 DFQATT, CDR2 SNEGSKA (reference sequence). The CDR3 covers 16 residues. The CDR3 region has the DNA TGCAGTGCTAGAGATGAACCGGGGGGAAACTACAATGAGCAGTTCTTC. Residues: CSARDEPGGNYNEQFF.

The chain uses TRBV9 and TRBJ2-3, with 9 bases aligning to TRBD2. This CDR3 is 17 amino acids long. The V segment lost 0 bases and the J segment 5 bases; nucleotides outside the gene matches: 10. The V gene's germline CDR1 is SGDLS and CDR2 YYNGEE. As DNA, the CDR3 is TGTGCCAGCAGCGTAGTGGCTAGCGGGATTTTAAGAGATACGCAGTATTTT. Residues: CASSVVASGILRDTQYF.

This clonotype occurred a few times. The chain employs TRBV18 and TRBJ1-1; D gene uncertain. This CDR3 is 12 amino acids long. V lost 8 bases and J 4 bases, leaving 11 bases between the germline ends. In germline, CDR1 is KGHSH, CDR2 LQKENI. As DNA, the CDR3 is TGTGCCAGCCTCAGGCTGGGCACTGAAGCTTTCTTT. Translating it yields CASLRLGTEAFF.

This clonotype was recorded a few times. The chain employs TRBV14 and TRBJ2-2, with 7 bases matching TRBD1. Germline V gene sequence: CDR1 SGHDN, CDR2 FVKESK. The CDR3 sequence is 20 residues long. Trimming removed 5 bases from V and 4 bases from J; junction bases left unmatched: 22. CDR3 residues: CASSSANRGRALFFTGELFF. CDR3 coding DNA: TGTGCCAGCAGCTCCGCAAACAGGGGTCGGGCTCTCTTCTTCACCGGGGAGCTGTTTTTT.

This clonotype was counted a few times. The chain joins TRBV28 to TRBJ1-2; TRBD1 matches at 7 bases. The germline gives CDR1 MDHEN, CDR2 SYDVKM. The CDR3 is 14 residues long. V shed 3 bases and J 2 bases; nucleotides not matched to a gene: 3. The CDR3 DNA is TGTGCCAGCAGTTTGGCAGGGGGGAACTATGGCTACACCTTC. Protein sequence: CASSLAGGNYGYTF.

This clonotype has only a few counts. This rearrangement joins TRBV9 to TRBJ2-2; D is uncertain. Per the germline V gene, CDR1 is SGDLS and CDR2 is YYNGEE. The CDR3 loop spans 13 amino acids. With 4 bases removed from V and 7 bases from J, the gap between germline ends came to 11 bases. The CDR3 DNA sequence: TGTGCCAGCAGCCCTAGATCAAGCGGGGAGCTGTTTTTT. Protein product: CASSPRSSGELFF.

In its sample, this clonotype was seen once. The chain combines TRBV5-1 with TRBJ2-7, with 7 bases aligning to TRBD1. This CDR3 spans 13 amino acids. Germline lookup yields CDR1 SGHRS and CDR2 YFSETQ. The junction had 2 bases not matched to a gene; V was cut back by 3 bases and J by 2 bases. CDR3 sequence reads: CASSWGQTYEQYF. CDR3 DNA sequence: TGCGCCAGCAGCTGGGGACAGACCTACGAGCAGTACTTC.

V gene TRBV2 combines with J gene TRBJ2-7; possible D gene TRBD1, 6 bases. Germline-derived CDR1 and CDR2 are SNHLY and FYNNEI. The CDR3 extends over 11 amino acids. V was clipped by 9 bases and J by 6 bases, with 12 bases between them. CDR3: CASHTGTEQYF. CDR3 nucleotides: TGTGCCAGTCATACAGGGACCGAGCAGTACTTC.

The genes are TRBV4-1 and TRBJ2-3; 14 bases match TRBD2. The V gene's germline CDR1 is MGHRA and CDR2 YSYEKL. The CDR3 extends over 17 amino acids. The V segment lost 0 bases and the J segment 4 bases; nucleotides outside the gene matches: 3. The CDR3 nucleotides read TGCGCCAGCAGCCAAGAATTGACTAGCGGGAGGGCAGATACGCAGTATTTT. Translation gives CASSQELTSGRADTQYF.

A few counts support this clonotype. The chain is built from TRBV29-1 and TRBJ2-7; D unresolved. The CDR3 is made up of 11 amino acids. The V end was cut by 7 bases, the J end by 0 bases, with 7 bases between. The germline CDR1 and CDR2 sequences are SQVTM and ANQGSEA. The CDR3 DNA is TGCAGCGGGGGATTCTCCTACGAGCAGTACTTC. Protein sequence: CSGGFSYEQYF.

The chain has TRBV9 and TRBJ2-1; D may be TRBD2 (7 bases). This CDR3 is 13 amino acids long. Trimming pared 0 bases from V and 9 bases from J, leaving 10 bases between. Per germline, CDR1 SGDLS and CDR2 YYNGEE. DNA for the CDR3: TGTGCCAGCAGCGTAGGAGGGGGGGGTGAGCAGTTCTTC. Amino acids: CASSVGGGGEQFF.

The CDR3: CASSPGLAVYNEQFF. In DNA, the CDR3 is TGTGCCAGCAGCCCTGGACTAGCGGTTTACAATGAGCAGTTCTTC. V and J are TRBV5-5 and TRBJ2-1; the match to TRBD2 covers 10 bases. This CDR3 has 15 amino acids. Germline V gene lookup returns CDR1 SGHKS and CDR2 YYEKEE (reference sequence). V lost 4 bases, J lost 4 bases, and 5 bases stayed unmatched.

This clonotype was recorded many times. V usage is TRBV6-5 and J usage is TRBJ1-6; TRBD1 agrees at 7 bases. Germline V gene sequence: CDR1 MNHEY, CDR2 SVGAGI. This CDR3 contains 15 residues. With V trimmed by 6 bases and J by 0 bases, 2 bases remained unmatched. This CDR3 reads CASRPGGSYNSPLHF. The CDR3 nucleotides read TGTGCCAGCAGACCAGGGGGCTCCTATAATTCACCCCTCCACTTT.

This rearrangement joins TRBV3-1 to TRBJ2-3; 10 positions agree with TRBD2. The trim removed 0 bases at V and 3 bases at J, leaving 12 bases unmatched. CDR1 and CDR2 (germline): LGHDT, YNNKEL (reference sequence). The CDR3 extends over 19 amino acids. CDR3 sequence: CASSQERGLAGDGTDTQYF. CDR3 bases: TGTGCCAGCAGCCAAGAACGAGGGCTAGCGGGAGATGGAACAGATACGCAGTATTTT.

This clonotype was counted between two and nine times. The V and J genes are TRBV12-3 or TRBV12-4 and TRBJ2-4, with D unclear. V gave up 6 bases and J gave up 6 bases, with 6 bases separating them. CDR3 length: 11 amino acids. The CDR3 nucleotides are TGTGCCAGCAGCCTCGTAAACATTCAGTACTTC. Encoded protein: CASSLVNIQYF.

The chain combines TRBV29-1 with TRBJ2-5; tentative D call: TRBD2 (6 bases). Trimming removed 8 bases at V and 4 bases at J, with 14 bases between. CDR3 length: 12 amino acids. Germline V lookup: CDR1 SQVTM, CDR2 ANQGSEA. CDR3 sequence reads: CSYYWRGETQYF. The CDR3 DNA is TGCAGCTATTATTGGAGGGGAGAGACCCAGTACTTC.

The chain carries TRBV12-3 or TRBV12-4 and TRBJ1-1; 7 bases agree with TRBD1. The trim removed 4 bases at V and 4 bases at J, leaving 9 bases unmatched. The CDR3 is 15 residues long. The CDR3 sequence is CASSSNRGRSTEAFF. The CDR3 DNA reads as TGTGCCAGCAGTTCTAACAGGGGACGCAGCACTGAAGCTTTCTTT.